One sample yielded the 32 T cell receptor beta chains listed below, sequenced in a study of shared clonotypes between healthy human individuals. Using immunoSEQ multiplex PCR, the repertoire was profiled, and TCRdb retains in-frame clones only, with some absent. The table shows 1,400,000 or so clones, with approximately 98.5% occurring only once. Sequenced sample: naive CD4+ T cells sorted from blood. The subset was: CD45RA+ positively selected. Source of these receptors: a man aged 25-45 years in good health.

This clone is a singleton in its sample. The chain couples TRBV27 to TRBJ1-1; D is undetermined. The CDR3 extends over 16 amino acids. The V end lost 7 bases, the J end lost 1 base, and 19 bases lay between the germline ends. The germline CDR1 and CDR2 sequences are MNHEY and SMNVEV (reference sequence). The CDR3 here is CASNSPGVGSNTEAFF. As DNA, the CDR3 is TGTGCCAGCAACTCACCGGGTGTGGGGTCGAACACTGAAGCTTTCTTT.

This chain uses TRBV27 with TRBJ2-3; D is unresolved. The V and J ends lost 3 bases and 8 bases respectively, with 9 bases between them. Germline V lookup: CDR1 MNHEY, CDR2 SMNVEV (reference sequence). There are 12 residues in the CDR3. CDR3 loop: CASSFRDSTQYF. CDR3 sequence (DNA): TGTGCCAGCAGTTTTAGGGATAGTACGCAGTATTTT.

This sequence joins TRBV6-5 and TRBJ2-2; possibly TRBD2 for D (5 bases). With 8 bases removed from V and 4 bases from J, the gap between germline ends came to 11 bases. In germline, CDR1 is MNHEY, CDR2 SVGAGI. This CDR3 comprises 13 residues. Here the CDR3 reads CASRGLGTGELFF. CDR3 nucleotides: TGTGCCAGCCGAGGGCTGGGCACCGGGGAGCTGTTTTTT.

The genes are TRBV6-1 and TRBJ2-3; 9 positions agree with TRBD2. Germline CDR1 reads MNHNS; CDR2 reads SASEGT. The J segment lost 5 bases and the V segment lost 2 bases, leaving 8 bases of the junction unmatched. CDR3 length equals 16 residues. The DNA for the CDR3 is TGTGCCAGCAGTGAAAATATAGCGGGAGCGATAGATACGCAGTATTTT. This encodes CASSENIAGAIDTQYF.

The sample holds one count of this clone. This rearrangement joins TRBV6-6 to TRBJ2-7, with 7 bases lining up with TRBD1. The CDR3 covers 16 residues. Germline V gene lookup returns CDR1 MNHNY and CDR2 SVGAGI (reference sequence). V dropped 7 bases and J dropped 0; count of bases not matched to a gene: 12. Written as DNA, the CDR3 is TGTGCCAGCAAGGTGTCCCCCTGGGACAGCTCCTACGAGCAGTACTTC. It yields the protein CASKVSPWDSSYEQYF.

This chain connects TRBV2 to TRBJ1-1; D is possibly TRBD1 (6 bases). Germline V CDR1 and CDR2: SNHLY, FYNNEI. Trimming shortened V by 8 bases and J by 5 bases, and 15 bases separated the two germline ends. This CDR3 spans 13 amino acids. The CDR3 spells CASGLTGNTEAFF. CDR3 in DNA: TGTGCCAGCGGTCTCACAGGGAATACTGAAGCTTTCTTT.

The chain recombines TRBV25-1 with TRBJ2-3; no clear D. The CDR3 runs to 12 residues. V shed 8 bases and J shed 0 bases, with 6 bases lying between them. CDR1 and CDR2 (germline): MGHDK, SYGVNS. The CDR3 is CASGVSTDTQYF. The CDR3 DNA reads TGTGCCAGCGGAGTTAGCACAGATACGCAGTATTTT.

This clone has just one count. This chain connects TRBV29-1 to TRBJ2-7; tentative D call: TRBD2 (6 bases). V gave up 5 bases and J gave up 5 bases, with 19 bases separating them. The length of the CDR3 is 14 residues. From germline, CDR1 is SQVTM and CDR2 ANQGSEA. CDR3 region: CSVTYGGSRNEQYF. CDR3 coding DNA: TGCAGCGTTACGTATGGGGGGAGTAGAAACGAGCAGTACTTC.

The V call is TRBV7-2, the J call TRBJ1-3; the match to TRBD1 covers 7 bases. This CDR3 has 18 amino acids. Germline loops: CDR1 SGHTA, CDR2 FQGNSA. The V and J ends lost 0 bases and 0 bases, in that order; junction bases with no gene match: 8. The CDR3 here is CASSLAGTVGPSGNTIYF. CDR3 DNA: TGTGCCAGCAGCTTAGCTGGGACAGTCGGCCCCTCTGGAAACACCATATATTTT.

The rearrangement links TRBV9 to TRBJ2-7, with D hard to call. Trimming left V 2 bases short and J 6 bases short, with 21 bases between. The CDR3 spans 16 residues. In germline, CDR1 is SGDLS, CDR2 YYNGEE. The CDR3 sequence is CASSVGASLGMVEQYF. In DNA, the CDR3 is TGTGCCAGCAGCGTTGGAGCGAGCCTGGGGATGGTCGAGCAGTACTTC.

V and J are TRBV9 and TRBJ2-1, with D possibly being TRBD1 (5 bases). The germline V gene encodes CDR1 SGDLS and CDR2 YYNGEE. Trimming removed 4 bases at V and 2 bases at J, with 13 bases between. The CDR3 length is 15 residues. The CDR3 DNA follows: TGTGCCAGCAGCCCTCTGATGGGGCCCTACAATGAGCAGTTCTTC. Translation gives CASSPLMGPYNEQFF.

J is TRBJ2-1 and V is TRBV11-2; 7 positions match TRBD2. In germline, CDR1 is SGHAT, CDR2 FQNNGV. V shed 7 bases and J 10 bases; nucleotides not matched to a gene: 4. This CDR3 spans 11 amino acids. CDR3 sequence (DNA): TGTGCCAGCACCCGGGGGGTCGAGCAGTTCTTC. Amino acid sequence: CASTRGVEQFF.

V gene TRBV5-6 combines with J gene TRBJ1-1, with D unresolved. CDR1 is SGHDT, CDR2 YYEEEE, per germline. V lost 6 bases and J 4 bases, leaving 13 bases between the germline ends. The CDR3 totals 13 residues. CDR3 region: CASTLRLSTEAFF. The CDR3, as DNA: TGTGCCAGCACCCTAAGGTTGAGCACTGAAGCTTTCTTT.

This chain uses TRBV14 with TRBJ2-1, with TRBD2 matching 9 bases. Germline lookup yields CDR1 SGHDN and CDR2 FVKESK. The CDR3 consists of 18 residues. V dropped 6 bases and J dropped 5; count of bases not matched to a gene: 17. The DNA for the CDR3 is TGTGCCAGCAGACGGGGGCTTAGCGGGAGACGTACCGACAATGAGCAGTTCTTC. Translating gives CASRRGLSGRRTDNEQFF.

V usage is TRBV5-1 and J usage is TRBJ2-5; D remains ambiguous. The CDR3 length is 14 residues. The V gene's germline CDR1 is SGHRS and CDR2 YFSETQ. The V end was cut by 1 base, the J end by 4 bases, with 11 bases between. The CDR3, as DNA: TGCGCCAGCAGCTTGTGGCAGTCCCCAGAGACCCAGTACTTC. Translated, it gives CASSLWQSPETQYF. Complete variable domain (other parts from reference TRBV5-1 and TRBJ2-5): KAGVTQTPRYLIKTRGQQVTLSCSPISGHRSVSWYQQTPGQGLQFLFEYFSETQRNKGNFPGRFSGRQFSNSRSEMNVSTLELGDSALYLCASSLWQSPETQYFGPGTRLLVL.

The gene calls are TRBV6-1 and TRBJ1-4; TRBD1 matches 10 bases. CDR1 is MNHNS, CDR2 SASEGT, per germline. V lost 6 bases to trimming and J lost 5 bases; unmatched junction nucleotides: 0. This CDR3 has 13 amino acids. The CDR3 region has the DNA TGTGCCAGCAGGGGACAGGGGAATGAAAAACTGTTTTTT. Translation gives CASRGQGNEKLFF.

The chain is built from TRBV7-2 and TRBJ2-1, with TRBD1 matching 9 bases. V trimming: 5 bases; J trimming: 4 bases; junction bases outside the gene matches: 6. Germline-derived CDR1 and CDR2 are SGHTA and FQGNSA. The CDR3 sequence is 15 residues long. CDR3: CASSPATGGYNEQFF. For the CDR3, the DNA is TGTGCCAGCAGCCCAGCGACAGGGGGTTACAATGAGCAGTTCTTC.

Only one count was recorded for this clone. Distinct nucleotide sequences in the sample also encode this CDR3. The CDR3 sequence is CAWSVQGAQPQHF. The CDR3 nucleotides are TGTGCCTGGAGTGTACAGGGGGCTCAGCCCCAGCATTTT. The V call is TRBV30, the J call TRBJ1-5; 9 nucleotides agree with TRBD1. Germline trimming cut 0 bases from V and 6 bases from J; bases unmatched to any gene: 0. Germline V lookup: CDR1 GTSNPN, CDR2 SVGIG (reference sequence). The CDR3 contains 13 residues.

The genes are TRBV28 and TRBJ2-3, with D maybe TRBD1 (7 bases). Looked up from germline, CDR1 is MDHEN and CDR2 is SYDVKM. There are 17 residues in the CDR3. The ends were cut back, 6 bases at V and 2 bases at J, with 21 bases in the middle. This chain's CDR3 is CASSPPGGGGNTDTQYF. The CDR3 DNA is TGTGCCAGCAGCCCTCCAGGGGGAGGAGGGAACACAGATACGCAGTATTTT.

The V gene is TRBV6-5, the J gene TRBJ1-4, with D hard to call. V was pared by 2 bases and J by 4 bases, with 5 bases between. The CDR3 has 13 residues. Germline values: CDR1 MNHEY, CDR2 SVGAGI. CDR3: CASSYDLNEKLFF. The CDR3 region has the DNA TGTGCCAGCAGTTACGATCTTAATGAAAAACTGTTTTTT.

A word on this clone: The identical CDR3 is also encoded by other nucleotide sequences in the sample. This chain connects TRBV5-5 to TRBJ1-1, with D uncertain. V lost 0 bases and J 0 bases, leaving 3 bases between the germline ends. The CDR3 loop spans 13 amino acids. Germline lookup yields CDR1 SGHKS and CDR2 YYEKEE (reference sequence). CDR3 in DNA: TGTGCCAGCAGCTTGGGCGTGAACACTGAAGCTTTCTTT. It is translated as CASSLGVNTEAFF. Together with reference TRBV5-5 and TRBJ1-1, the CDR3 gives the full variable domain: DAGVTQSPTHLIKTRGQQVTLRCSPISGHKSVSWYQQVLGQGPQFIFQYYEKEERGRGNFPDRFSARQFPNYSSELNVNALLLGDSALYLCASSLGVNTEAFFGQGTRLTVV.

The chain carries TRBV5-6 and TRBJ2-1, with TRBD2 matching 13 bases. Germline values: CDR1 SGHDT, CDR2 YYEEEE. The CDR3 is 16 amino acids. J lost 5 bases, V lost 2 bases, and 4 bases had no gene match. CDR3 in DNA: TGTGCCAGCAGCTTCCTGACTAGCGGGAGGAACAATGAGCAGTTCTTC. Its protein is CASSFLTSGRNNEQFF.

The V and J genes are TRBV6-5 and TRBJ2-3; TRBD1 agrees at 9 bases. The V segment lost 5 bases and the J segment 2 bases; nucleotides outside the gene matches: 5. The germline V gene encodes CDR1 MNHEY and CDR2 SVGAGI. This CDR3 contains 15 residues. The CDR3 sequence: CASSPDRGPTDTQYF. The CDR3 coding sequence is TGTGCCAGCAGTCCGGACAGGGGTCCCACAGATACGCAGTATTTT.

The chain couples TRBV9 to TRBJ2-1, with D hard to call. The length of the CDR3 is 14 residues. The germline V gene has CDR1 SGDLS and CDR2 YYNGEE. V was trimmed by 4 bases and J by 6 bases, leaving 14 bases between them. CDR3 in DNA: TGTGCCAGCAGCTTCGGGTGGGCTTTCAATGAGCAGTTCTTC. It yields the protein CASSFGWAFNEQFF. Complete variable domain (other parts from reference TRBV9 and TRBJ2-1): DSGVTQTPKHLITATGQRVTLRCSPRSGDLSVYWYQQSLDQGLQFLIQYYNGEERAKGNILERFSAQQFPDLHSELNLSSLELGDSALYFCASSFGWAFNEQFFGPGTRLTVL.

CDR3 DNA: TGCGCCAGCAGCCAAACTCCGGGACAGGGGGCGCAGGCCGAGCAGTACTTC. Residues: CASSQTPGQGAQAEQYF. The chain combines TRBV4-1 with TRBJ2-7; 12 bases match TRBD1. Trimming at V came to 2 bases and at J to 6 bases, leaving 11 bases not matched to a gene. CDR3 size: 17 residues. Per the germline V gene, CDR1 is MGHRA and CDR2 is YSYEKL.

V gene TRBV29-1 combines with J gene TRBJ2-5, with TRBD1 identical over 7 bases. Per the germline V gene, CDR1 is SQVTM and CDR2 is ANQGSEA. The J segment lost 1 base and the V segment lost 4 bases, leaving 6 bases of the junction unmatched. The CDR3 length is 14 residues. The CDR3 DNA sequence: TGCAGCGTTGTCCGACAGGGTCTCCAAGAGACCCAGTACTTC. Translated, it gives CSVVRQGLQETQYF.

V usage is TRBV6-6 and J usage is TRBJ1-2, with D perhaps TRBD1 (5 bases). Germline CDR1 and CDR2: MNHNY and SVGAGI (reference sequence). V dropped 6 bases and J dropped 7 bases, with 18 bases sitting between them. The CDR3 covers 14 residues. The CDR3 sequence: CASSTRWGGAGYTF. CDR3 nucleotide sequence: TGTGCCAGCAGCACTCGGTGGGGTGGGGCTGGCTACACCTTC.

The J gene is TRBJ1-2, the V gene TRBV2, with D tentatively TRBD1 (5 bases). Trimming cost V 4 bases and J 0 bases, with 9 bases left between them. Germline CDR1 SNHLY, CDR2 FYNNEI. The CDR3 has 14 residues. The CDR3 protein is CASSVGTSNYGYTF. The CDR3 DNA reads TGTGCCAGCAGTGTAGGGACGTCTAACTATGGCTACACCTTC.

V is TRBV10-2 and J is TRBJ2-7; 8 nucleotides align to TRBD1. Per the germline V gene, CDR1 is WSHSY and CDR2 is SAAADI. The V and J ends lost 6 bases and 4 bases, in that order; junction bases with no gene match: 2. This CDR3 contains 12 residues. In DNA form, the CDR3 reads TGCGCCAGCAGGGACAGGGTGTACGAGCAGTACTTC. Protein: CASRDRVYEQYF.

The chain joins TRBV20-1 to TRBJ1-1; D gene uncertain. The germline V gene has CDR1 DFQATT and CDR2 SNEGSKA (reference sequence). V lost 4 bases, J lost 10 bases, and 10 bases lay in between. This CDR3 spans 10 amino acids. This CDR3 reads CSAISVLAFF. The CDR3 DNA is TGCAGTGCTATTTCGGTTCTAGCTTTCTTT.

The gene calls are TRBV28 and TRBJ2-6; D is possibly TRBD1 (6 bases). The CDR3 has 15 amino acids. Germline V lookup: CDR1 MDHEN, CDR2 SYDVKM. Trimming took 6 bases from V and 1 from J, leaving 10 bases between them. The CDR3 sequence: CASRNTGSGANVLTF. The DNA of the CDR3 is TGTGCCAGCAGGAATACAGGGTCTGGGGCCAACGTCCTGACTTTC.

This clone appeared once. The chain has TRBV11-2 and TRBJ2-7; the D is unclear. The V end lost 3 bases, the J end lost 8 bases, and 11 bases lay between the germline ends. This CDR3 is 12 amino acids long. In germline, CDR1 is SGHAT, CDR2 FQNNGV. The CDR3 region is CASSFPQLQQYF. The CDR3, as DNA: TGTGCCAGCAGCTTTCCCCAATTACAGCAGTACTTC.